This T cell receptor beta chain was sequenced for a study of T cell changes during pregnancy in multiple sclerosis. The repertoire was sequenced with immunoSEQ multiplex PCR; TCRdb's copy has only in-frame clones and lacks some. The table lists 72,000 or so clones, roughly 93% of them singletons. Sequenced here: peripheral blood, sampled in the second trimester of pregnancy. The sequence was collected from a female donor with multiple sclerosis, enrolled in a pregnancy study.

CDR3 sequence: CASSQSLAGANEQYF. The CDR3 DNA follows: TGCGCCAGCAGCCAATCACTAGCGGGGGCTAACGAGCAGTACTTC. This chain connects TRBV4-1 to TRBJ2-7, with 11 bases matching TRBD2. CDR1 and CDR2 from the germline V gene are MGHRA and YSYEKL. V shed 2 bases, J shed 5 bases, and the junction held 5 bases outside the gene matches. The CDR3 extends over 15 amino acids.